This TCR beta chain was retrieved from a study of T cell responses to AZD1222 COVID-19 vaccine. General study points: Sampling that yielded the repertoires occurred only after the peak T cell response. Among the donors, most were white British and more were female, and clonal diversity was possibly underestimated. Close to half of spike-specific TCRs reportedly recognize unmutated variant regions. At 160-218 and 743-854, vaccine-associated CD4 TCRs were dominant, and they spanned spike.

Sequencing used immunoSEQ multiplex PCR; TCRdb keeps in-frame clones, though not all of them. There are about 31,000 clones in the sample; approximately 90% occur only once, and less than 15% lies in the top ten. Trimming stripped 0 bases from V and 11 bases from J, with 12 bases between. Germline V gene sequence: CDR1 SGDLS, CDR2 YYNGEE. The length of the CDR3 is 14 residues. With respect to this clone: What it binds is unknown.

The chain employs TRBV9 and TRBJ1-6; tentative D call: TRBD1 (6 bases). The sequence came from an adult who received the AZD1222 COVID-19 vaccine. Sequences were derived from peripheral blood, sampled 28 days after the second AZD1222 dose. DNA of the CDR3: TGTGCCAGCAGCGTAGGGCAGGGGCCCACACCCCTCCACTTT. It encodes CASSVGQGPTPLHF.